The 21 T cell receptor beta chains presented below share a single source sample, sequenced in a study of identical twins. TCRdb ran MiXCR on the 5' RACE reads and lists one entry per CDR3 protein. The sample includes hundreds of thousands of distinct CDR3 sequences, approximately 6.1% of them seen just once. Sample: naive T cells sorted from blood. The origin of the receptors is a man younger than 30 in good health.

This clonotype was counted only a few times. The chain links TRBV12-3 or TRBV12-4 to TRBJ2-1, with 8 bases identical to TRBD2. The CDR3 runs 14 residues. With V trimmed by 6 bases and J by 8 bases, 9 bases remained unmatched. CDR3 sequence reads: CASRFGTRFDEQFF. CDR3 DNA: TGTGCCAGCAGATTCGGGACTAGGTTCGATGAGCAGTTCTTC.

The chain joins TRBV6-1 to TRBJ2-2, with 7 bases matching TRBD2. This CDR3 has 18 amino acids. V was clipped by 6 bases and J by 5 bases; unmatched bases: 18. Germline CDR1 is MNHNS and CDR2 is SASEGT. The CDR3 DNA reads as TGTGCCAGCAGGACGACTCGGCGGGAGAAGTCAGTGACCGGGGAGCTGTTTTTT. It translates to CASRTTRREKSVTGELFF.

Only a few counts were recorded for this clonotype. The V gene is TRBV13, the J gene TRBJ2-1, with TRBD2 matching over 7 bases. The ends lost 7 bases at V and 10 bases at J; junction bases unmatched: 31. Germline CDR1 PRHDT, CDR2 FYEKMQ (reference sequence). The CDR3 contains 20 residues. CDR3 bases: TGTGCCAGCAACACACCAGCTCGGAGGTTGGGTGTGGCGGGAGAAGGGGAGCAGTTCTTC. The encoded protein is CASNTPARRLGVAGEGEQFF.

This clonotype was detected ten times or more. The chain is built from TRBV12-3 or TRBV12-4 and TRBJ2-4, with D hard to call. Trimming pared 3 bases from V and 6 bases from J, leaving 12 bases between. CDR3 length equals 14 residues. The CDR3 region is CASSFAGSPNIQYF. The CDR3 nucleotides read TGTGCCAGCAGTTTCGCTGGAAGCCCAAACATTCAGTACTTC.

This chain uses TRBV20-1 with TRBJ2-2; maybe TRBD2 (6 bases). Deletions cut 4 bases from V and 5 bases from J, with 14 bases between. Per germline, CDR1 DFQATT and CDR2 SNEGSKA (reference sequence). CDR3 length equals 14 residues. In nucleotides, the CDR3 is TGCAGTGCTATCGGAGCGGGCGGAACCGGGGAGCTGTTTTTT. The encoded protein is CSAIGAGGTGELFF.

Remarks on this clonotype: Given a much more abundant clone one base away, this may be a read error. The chain joins TRBV28 to TRBJ2-2; D gene ambiguous. CDR1 and CDR2 from the germline V gene are MDHEN and SYDVKM. This CDR3 has 14 amino acids. V was pared by 2 bases and J by 0 bases, with 4 bases between. CDR3 sequence: CASSLHANTGELFF. CDR3 nucleotides: TGTGCCAGCAGTTTACATGCGAACACCGGGGAGCTGTTTTTT.

This clonotype was observed a handful of times. This sequence joins TRBV20-1 and TRBJ1-5; D remains ambiguous. V lost 3 bases and J 4 bases, leaving 13 bases between the germline ends. Germline V lookup: CDR1 DFQATT, CDR2 SNEGSKA (reference sequence). This CDR3 contains 14 residues. CDR3 sequence: CSASRALGNQPQHF. CDR3 DNA sequence: TGCAGTGCTAGTAGAGCGCTCGGGAATCAGCCCCAGCATTTT.

This clonotype was seen more than once but under ten times. The rearrangement joins TRBV4-1 to TRBJ1-4; TRBD1 aligns across 9 bases. The CDR3 sequence is 15 residues long. Germline CDR1 reads MGHRA; CDR2 reads YSYEKL. After removal of 2 bases from V and 5 bases from J, the junction contained 3 bases not matched to a gene. CDR3 sequence (DNA): TGCGCCAGCAGCCAAACCGGGACAGGGAATGAAAAACTGTTTTTT. Translation: CASSQTGTGNEKLFF.

The V gene is TRBV28, the J gene TRBJ2-3; 7 bases agree with TRBD2. The CDR3 loop spans 16 amino acids. After removal of 5 bases from V and 4 bases from J, the junction contained 12 bases not matched to a gene. Germline CDR1 is MDHEN and CDR2 is SYDVKM. The DNA of the CDR3 is TGTGCCAGCAGTCCCCGGGGAGCGGGATTCCCAGATACGCAGTATTTT. It codes for CASSPRGAGFPDTQYF.

This clonotype occurred many times. The chain links TRBV29-1 to TRBJ2-2; D might be TRBD2 (6 bases). The CDR3 totals 14 residues. Per germline, CDR1 SQVTM and CDR2 ANQGSEA. V was clipped by 0 bases and J by 5 bases, with 10 bases between them. CDR3 in amino acids: CSVEDLGGTGELFF. CDR3 DNA sequence: TGCAGCGTTGAAGATCTTGGGGGGACCGGGGAGCTGTTTTTT.

The chain recombines TRBV7-2 with TRBJ2-1, with 14 bases matching TRBD2. The CDR3 is 19 residues long. J gave up 4 bases and V 1 base, and 9 bases lay outside the gene matches. Germline V gene sequence: CDR1 SGHTA, CDR2 FQGNSA. The CDR3 is CASSLGQTSGRGVYNEQFF. The CDR3 DNA reads TGTGCCAGCAGCTTAGGGCAGACTAGCGGGAGGGGAGTATACAATGAGCAGTTCTTC.

This clonotype was seen a few times. The rearrangement joins TRBV30 to TRBJ2-1; 9 bases match TRBD2. The CDR3 extends over 15 amino acids. Trimming cost V 5 bases and J 3 bases; bases outside gene matches: 8. Germline CDR1 and CDR2: GTSNPN and SVGIG (reference sequence). Here the CDR3 reads CAWGPIAGVYNEQFF. For the CDR3, the DNA is TGTGCCTGGGGTCCCATAGCGGGAGTCTACAATGAGCAGTTCTTC.

This clonotype was counted at least ten times. The V and J genes are TRBV6-5 and TRBJ1-2; D may be TRBD1 (5 bases). CDR1 and CDR2 from the germline V gene are MNHEY and SVGAGI. Trimming removed 4 bases at V and 2 bases at J, with 8 bases between. The CDR3 sequence is 13 residues long. CDR3 DNA: TGTGCCAGCAGTTCCTCAGGGAACTATGGCTACACCTTC. The encoded protein is CASSSSGNYGYTF.

This clonotype was seen many times. The V call is TRBV29-1, the J call TRBJ2-1; 7 positions match TRBD2. The V and J ends lost 6 bases and 3 bases, in that order; junction bases with no gene match: 8. CDR1 is SQVTM, CDR2 ANQGSEA, per germline. The CDR3 consists of 14 residues. CDR3 protein: CSVVGEGGYNEQFF. The CDR3 region has the DNA TGCAGCGTCGTTGGGGAGGGCGGCTACAATGAGCAGTTCTTC.

This clonotype has at least ten counts. The gene calls are TRBV7-9 and TRBJ2-5; D is unclear. Looked up from germline, CDR1 is SEHNR and CDR2 is FQNEAQ (reference sequence). V was shortened by 0 bases and J by 5 bases, with 19 bases between the two germline ends. The CDR3 runs to 17 residues. CDR3 bases: TGTGCCAGCAGCTTAGCAAAGGACGGACGTCGGTGGGAGACCCAGTACTTC. This gives the protein CASSLAKDGRRWETQYF.

This clonotype has a handful of counts. The CDR3 DNA sequence: TGCGCCAGCAGCCCCGGGACTCATCTCGACAATGAGCAGTTCTTC. Amino acids: CASSPGTHLDNEQFF. The V and J genes are TRBV4-3 and TRBJ2-1, with D maybe TRBD2 (6 bases). Germline CDR1 reads LGHNA; CDR2 reads YSLEER. V gave up 4 bases and J gave up 5 bases, with 15 bases separating them. There are 15 residues in the CDR3.

This clonotype appeared many times. This sequence joins TRBV4-1 and TRBJ2-5; tentative D call: TRBD2 (5 bases). The CDR3 runs 14 residues. The germline V gene has CDR1 MGHRA and CDR2 YSYEKL. Trimming took 0 bases from V and 5 from J, leaving 10 bases between them. The CDR3 loop reads CASSQEVLGETQYF. The CDR3 bases are TGCGCCAGCAGCCAAGAGGTACTAGGCGAGACCCAGTACTTC.

This clonotype showed up just a few times. The chain combines TRBV20-1 with TRBJ2-3, with D perhaps being TRBD1 or TRBD2 (5 bases each). This CDR3 contains 14 residues. CDR1 is DFQATT and CDR2 is SNEGSKA in the germline V gene (reference sequence). CDR3 DNA: TGCAACCCCCGGGACCCCCTCAGCACAGATACGCAGTATTTT. Its protein product is CNPRDPLSTDTQYF.

This clonotype has ten or more counts. This chain joins TRBV6-1 and TRBJ2-3, with TRBD2 matching over 15 bases. The CDR3 extends over 19 amino acids. Germline assignment: CDR1 MNHNS and CDR2 SASEGT. The V segment lost 5 bases and the J segment 4 bases; nucleotides outside the gene matches: 13. The CDR3 loop is CASSQRTSGRALDADTQYF. The CDR3 nucleotides read TGTGCCAGCAGTCAACGGACTAGCGGGAGGGCCCTCGATGCAGATACGCAGTATTTT.

A single count supports this clonotype. As DNA, the CDR3 is TGTGCCAGCAGCCAAACCCCCGGTATAGGAGATACGCAGTATTTT. Amino acid sequence: CASSQTPGIGDTQYF. The genes are TRBV14 and TRBJ2-3; D gene uncertain. V shed 2 bases and J shed 5 bases, with 14 bases lying between them. The germline V gene has CDR1 SGHDN and CDR2 FVKESK. This CDR3 region has 15 residues.

In regard to this clonotype: A single base separates this from a much larger clone, so it may be a read error. This rearrangement joins TRBV7-3 to TRBJ2-3; 11 nucleotides line up with TRBD2. CDR3 length equals 15 residues. CDR1 and CDR2 (germline): SGHTA, FQGTGA. CDR3 sequence: CAISPGLAAPDTQYF. The DNA of the CDR3 is TGTGCCATCAGCCCGGGACTAGCGGCCCCAGATACGCAGTATTTT.